These 24 T cell receptor beta chains were sequenced from one sample in a study of blood T cell repertoires in COVID-19. The protocol was immunoSEQ multiplex PCR, while the TCRdb copy is restricted to in-frame clones and leaves out a portion. The data show approximately 200,000 clones, around 82% seen once. Source material: PBMCs or T cells enriched from blood (not recorded which). These receptors were obtained from a man aged 35-49 years who had recovered from COVID-19.

V is TRBV24-1 and J is TRBJ1-1; 7 bases agree with TRBD1. The CDR3 totals 14 residues. Germline trimming cut 2 bases from V and 12 bases from J; bases unmatched to any gene: 11. Germline CDR1 KGHDR, CDR2 SFDVKD. CDR3: CATSDSKGTDVSFF. The CDR3 DNA is TGTGCCACCAGTGATTCCAAGGGGACAGACGTCTCTTTCTTT.

The V and J genes are TRBV6-6 and TRBJ1-5, with 8 bases fitting TRBD1. Germline V lookup: CDR1 MNHNY, CDR2 SVGAGI (reference sequence). The CDR3 has 15 amino acids. The trim removed 0 bases at V and 7 bases at J, leaving 5 bases unmatched. DNA for the CDR3: TGTGCCAGCAGTTACTCCGGACAGGGAAAGCAGCCCCAGCATTTT. It translates to CASSYSGQGKQPQHF.

This chain links TRBV13 with TRBJ1-2; TRBD1 matches at 10 bases. The ends lost 5 bases at V and 8 bases at J; junction bases unmatched: 14. Germline V gene sequence: CDR1 PRHDT, CDR2 FYEKMQ (reference sequence). The CDR3 contains 16 residues. This CDR3 reads CASSRETGTGVEGYTF. The CDR3, as DNA: TGTGCCAGCAGCCGTGAGACCGGGACAGGGGTTGAGGGCTACACCTTC.

The CDR3 here is CASSNGGRTEAFF. Written as DNA, the CDR3 is TGTGCCAGCAGCAACGGGGGACGGACTGAAGCTTTCTTT. V is TRBV3-1 (or the pseudogene TRBV3-2) and J is TRBJ1-1; tentative D call: TRBD1 (5 bases). V dropped 5 bases and J dropped 5 bases, with 12 bases sitting between them. CDR3 size: 13 residues. CDR1 and CDR2 (germline): LGHDT, YNNKEL (reference sequence).

CDR3 in DNA: TGTGCCAGCAGTTATATCGGCTCTGGGGCCAACGTCCTGACTTTC. It translates to CASSYIGSGANVLTF. The J gene is TRBJ2-6, the V gene TRBV6-5; D call uncertain. This CDR3 is 15 amino acids long. Germline CDR1 reads MNHEY; CDR2 reads SVGAGI. The V end lost 3 bases, the J end lost 0 bases, and 6 bases lay between the germline ends.

The chain combines TRBV6-5 with TRBJ2-3; 7 nucleotides line up with TRBD2. V was clipped by 2 bases and J by 4 bases; unmatched bases: 6. Germline V CDR1 and CDR2: MNHEY, SVGAGI. The CDR3 length is 15 residues. Here the CDR3 reads CASSYAGVRADTQYF. CDR3 in DNA: TGTGCCAGCAGTTACGCGGGGGTGAGGGCAGATACGCAGTATTTT.

V and J are TRBV7-2 and TRBJ1-5; 7 positions agree with TRBD1. V dropped 4 bases and J dropped 9; count of bases not matched to a gene: 18. CDR1 is SGHTA and CDR2 is FQGNSA in the germline V gene. This CDR3 comprises 17 residues. CDR3 loop: CASSSHGSSGGFVPQHF. The DNA for the CDR3 is TGTGCCAGCAGCTCGCATGGTTCCTCAGGGGGGTTTGTGCCCCAGCATTTT.

The V call is TRBV10-3, the J call TRBJ1-1, with 7 bases that match TRBD1. There are 13 residues in the CDR3. From germline, CDR1 is ENHRY and CDR2 SYGVKD. Trimming at V came to 2 bases and at J to 6 bases, leaving 3 bases not matched to a gene. The CDR3: CAISETGAPEAFF. The CDR3 nucleotides are TGTGCCATCAGTGAGACAGGGGCCCCTGAAGCTTTCTTT.

The chain uses TRBV5-1 and TRBJ1-6, with D tentatively TRBD1 (6 bases). V gave up 1 base and J gave up 6 bases, with 8 bases separating them. In germline, CDR1 is SGHRS, CDR2 YFSETQ. The CDR3 has 14 residues. CDR3 protein: CASSLSGANSPLHF. The CDR3 region has the DNA TGCGCCAGCAGCTTGTCAGGGGCTAATTCACCCCTCCACTTT.

The chain employs TRBV5-1 and TRBJ1-1; D remains ambiguous. The V gene lost 3 bases and the J gene lost 1 base, with 16 bases spanning the gap. Per germline, CDR1 SGHRS and CDR2 YFSETQ. This CDR3 is 16 amino acids long. The CDR3, as DNA: TGCGCCAGCAGCTCCCAAACGGTCGGAGGGAACACTGAAGCTTTCTTT. Its translation is CASSSQTVGGNTEAFF.

The chain uses TRBV6-5 and TRBJ1-1; D unclear. V was clipped by 7 bases and J by 0 bases, with 12 bases between them. Per the germline V gene, CDR1 is MNHEY and CDR2 is SVGAGI. This CDR3 is 14 amino acids long. The CDR3 here is CASTPRGLNTEAFF. CDR3 DNA sequence: TGTGCCAGCACCCCGAGAGGGTTGAACACTGAAGCTTTCTTT.

Written as DNA, the CDR3 is TGTGCCAGCAGTTACTCGGGACAGTACTATGGCTACACCTTC. This encodes CASSYSGQYYGYTF. The chain recombines TRBV6-5 with TRBJ1-2, with 7 bases matching TRBD1. Unmatched junction bases numbered 1, after V lost 0 bases and J lost 3 bases. The CDR3 totals 14 residues. Germline V gene data show CDR1 as MNHEY and CDR2 as SVGAGI.

The V and J genes are TRBV28 and TRBJ1-5; no definite D call. Trimming left V 5 bases short and J 6 bases short, with 8 bases between. Germline CDR1 and CDR2: MDHEN and SYDVKM. The CDR3 sequence is 12 residues long. For the CDR3, the DNA is TGTGCCAGCAGTCTATACACTCAGCCCCAGCATTTT. This codes for CASSLYTQPQHF.

The chain has TRBV7-9 and TRBJ1-2; tentatively, D is TRBD1 (5 bases). The length of the CDR3 is 15 residues. CDR1 is SEHNR, CDR2 FQNEAQ, per germline (reference sequence). Trimming took off 5 bases at V and 5 bases at J, with 18 bases between the two ends. The CDR3 DNA follows: TGTGCCAGCAGCCCATTGGACATATCGGGTTATGGCTACACCTTC. Residues: CASSPLDISGYGYTF. Looking up the rest from reference TRBV7-9 and TRBJ1-2 gives the full variable domain: DTGVSQNPRHKITKRGQNVTFRCDPISEHNRLYWYRQTLGQGPEFLTYFQNEAQLEKSRLLSDRFSAERPKGSFSTLEIQRTEQGDSAMYLCASSPLDISGYGYTFGSGTRLTVV.

This chain uses TRBV7-2 with TRBJ2-1; 12 bases are a match to TRBD2. The CDR3 has 15 residues. Trimming removed 4 bases from V and 7 bases from J; junction bases left unmatched: 5. CDR1 and CDR2 from the germline V gene are SGHTA and FQGNSA. The CDR3 region is CASSYLAGGQNEQFF. The CDR3, as DNA: TGTGCCAGCAGCTATCTAGCGGGGGGGCAAAATGAGCAGTTCTTC.

The chain combines TRBV14 with TRBJ1-5; D is perhaps TRBD1 (5 bases). V was clipped by 5 bases and J by 2 bases, with 7 bases between them. CDR3 length: 13 residues. Germline V gives CDR1 SGHDN, CDR2 FVKESK. CDR3: CASSAGGNQPQHF. The DNA for the CDR3 is TGTGCCAGCAGCGCGGGGGGCAATCAGCCCCAGCATTTT.

The V and J genes are TRBV3-1 (or the pseudogene TRBV3-2) and TRBJ2-4; a weak D match, TRBD1 (6 bases). Germline assignment: CDR1 LGHDT and CDR2 YNNKEL (reference sequence). V shed 2 bases and J shed 6 bases, with 11 bases lying between them. This CDR3 has 14 residues. The CDR3 spells CASSQNRVGNIQYF. CDR3 DNA sequence: TGTGCCAGCAGCCAAAACAGGGTTGGAAACATTCAGTACTTC.

This chain links TRBV6-2 or TRBV6-3 with TRBJ1-2; D unresolved. The V end was cut by 2 bases, the J end by 4 bases, with 14 bases between. The CDR3 length is 15 residues. CDR1 and CDR2 from the germline V gene are MNHEY and SVGEGT. CDR3 DNA: TGTGCCAGCAGTTACCTGGGTTGGAGCACCTATGGCTACACCTTC. It translates to CASSYLGWSTYGYTF.

This clone is a singleton in its sample. A read error may account for a junction end that differs from germline. The rearrangement links TRBV4-1 to TRBJ1-1; 8 bases line up with TRBD1. The CDR3 is 14 residues long. Germline V gives CDR1 MGHRA, CDR2 YSYEKL. The CDR3 DNA is TGCGCCAGCAGACAAGGACAGGGGAACACTGAAGCTTTCTTT. The encoded protein is CASRQGQGNTEAFF.

This chain connects TRBV21-1 to TRBJ1-2; the D call of TRBD1 is as the table states it, not checked on the DNA. TRBV21-1 is given as a pseudogene. The length of the CDR3 is 16 residues. This chain's CDR3 is CASSNPGTPANYGYTF. CDR3 sequence (DNA): TGTGCCAGCAGCAACCCCGGGACACCCGCTAACTATGGCTACACCTTC.

This rearrangement joins TRBV6-2 or TRBV6-3 to TRBJ2-6; a possible D gene is TRBD1 (6 bases). V was cut by 4 bases and J by 2 bases, with 6 bases left in between. Germline V gene sequence: CDR1 MNHEY, CDR2 SVGEGT. This CDR3 has 14 residues. CDR3 loop: CASSWDTGANVLTF. CDR3 DNA: TGTGCCAGCAGTTGGGACACTGGGGCCAACGTCCTGACTTTC.

The chain employs TRBV11-2 and TRBJ1-2; 7 nucleotides match TRBD1. This CDR3 comprises 13 residues. The trim removed 4 bases at V and 4 bases at J, leaving 3 bases unmatched. CDR1 and CDR2 (germline): SGHAT, FQNNGV. The DNA for the CDR3 is TGTGCCAGCAGCTCAACAGGGGCCTATGGCTACACCTTC. Protein product: CASSSTGAYGYTF.

The chain employs TRBV11-2 and TRBJ1-6, with 8 nucleotides matching TRBD1. V was clipped by 4 bases and J by 12 bases; unmatched bases: 14. This CDR3 contains 16 residues. Germline V gene lookup returns CDR1 SGHAT and CDR2 FQNNGV. The CDR3 DNA sequence: TGTGCCAGCAGCTCATATCTATTTCGGACAGGGATACCCCTCCACTTT. Amino acids: CASSSYLFRTGIPLHF.

This rearrangement joins TRBV6-5 to TRBJ2-5; D is undetermined. CDR3 length: 15 residues. Per germline, CDR1 MNHEY and CDR2 SVGAGI. Trimming took off 6 bases at V and 1 base at J, with 15 bases between the two ends. Written as DNA, the CDR3 is TGTGCCAGCAGCCCCAGTCACGGAGCCCAAGAGACCCAGTACTTC. Encoded protein: CASSPSHGAQETQYF.